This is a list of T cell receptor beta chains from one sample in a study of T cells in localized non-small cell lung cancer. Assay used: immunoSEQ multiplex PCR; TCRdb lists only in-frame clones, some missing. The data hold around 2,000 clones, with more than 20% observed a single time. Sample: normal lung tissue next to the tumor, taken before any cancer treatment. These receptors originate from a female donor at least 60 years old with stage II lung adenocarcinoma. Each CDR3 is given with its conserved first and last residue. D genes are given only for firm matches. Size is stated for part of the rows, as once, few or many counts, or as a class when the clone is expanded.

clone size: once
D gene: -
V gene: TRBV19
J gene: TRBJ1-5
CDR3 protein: CASSIFARASNQPQHF
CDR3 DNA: TGTGCCAGTAGTATTTTCGCCAGGGCCAGCAATCAGCCCCAGCATTTT

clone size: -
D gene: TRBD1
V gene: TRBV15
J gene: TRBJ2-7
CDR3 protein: CATSREFKRTGSYEQYF
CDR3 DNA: TGTGCCACCAGCAGAGAATTTAAACGGACAGGGTCCTACGAGCAGTACTTC

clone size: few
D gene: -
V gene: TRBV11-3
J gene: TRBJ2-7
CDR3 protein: CASSPRTGRGFEQYF
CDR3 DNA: TGTGCCAGCAGCCCTAGAACAGGACGGGGCTTCGAGCAGTACTTC

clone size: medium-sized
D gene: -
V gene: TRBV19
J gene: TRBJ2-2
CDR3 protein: CASSMDPAGELFF
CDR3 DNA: TGTGCCAGTAGTATGGATCCAGCCGGGGAGCTGTTTTTT

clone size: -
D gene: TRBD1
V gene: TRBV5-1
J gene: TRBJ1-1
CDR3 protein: CASSPRQGRNTEAFF
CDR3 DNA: TGCGCCAGCAGCCCACGACAGGGCCGGAACACTGAAGCTTTCTTT

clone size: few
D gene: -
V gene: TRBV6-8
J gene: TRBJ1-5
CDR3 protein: CASSFTGSNQPQHF
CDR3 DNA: TGTGCCAGCAGTTTCACAGGTAGCAATCAGCCCCAGCATTTT

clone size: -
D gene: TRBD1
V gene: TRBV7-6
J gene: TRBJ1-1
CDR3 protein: CASSLRTGGASEAFF
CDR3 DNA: TGTGCCAGCAGCCTTCGGACAGGGGGCGCGTCGGAAGCTTTCTTT

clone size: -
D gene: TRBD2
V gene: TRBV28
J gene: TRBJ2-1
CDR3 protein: CASSPLGLAGRDEQFF
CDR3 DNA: TGTGCCAGCAGTCCCCTGGGACTAGCGGGAAGGGATGAGCAGTTCTTC

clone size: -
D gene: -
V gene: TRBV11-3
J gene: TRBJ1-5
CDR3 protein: CASSLGQGGQPQHF
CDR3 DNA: TGTGCCAGCAGCCTCGGGCAGGGTGGTCAGCCCCAGCATTTT

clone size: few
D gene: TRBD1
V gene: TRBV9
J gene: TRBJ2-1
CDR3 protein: CASSVATGGLNEQFF
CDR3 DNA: TGTGCCAGCAGCGTAGCTACAGGGGGCTTAAATGAGCAGTTCTTC

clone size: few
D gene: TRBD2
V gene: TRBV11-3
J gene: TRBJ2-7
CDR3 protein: CASSWGTSGTGEQYF
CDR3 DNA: TGTGCCAGCAGCTGGGGGACTAGCGGGACGGGAGAGCAGTACTTC

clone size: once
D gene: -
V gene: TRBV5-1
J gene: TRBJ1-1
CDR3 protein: CASSNLQGNTEAFF
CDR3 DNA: TGCGCCAGCAGCAACCTTCAGGGGAACACTGAAGCTTTCTTT

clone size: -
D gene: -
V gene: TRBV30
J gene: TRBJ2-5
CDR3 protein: CAWKARGQETQYF
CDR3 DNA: TGTGCCTGGAAGGCCCGGGGCCAAGAGACCCAGTACTTC

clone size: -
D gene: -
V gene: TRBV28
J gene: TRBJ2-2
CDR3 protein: CASSSRWTNTGELFF
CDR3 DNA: TGTGCCAGCAGTTCGAGGTGGACCAACACCGGGGAGCTGTTTTTT

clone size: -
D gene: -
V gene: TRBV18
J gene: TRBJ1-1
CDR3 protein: CASSPGLNTEAFF
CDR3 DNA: TGTGCCAGCTCACCGGGGTTGAACACTGAAGCTTTCTTT

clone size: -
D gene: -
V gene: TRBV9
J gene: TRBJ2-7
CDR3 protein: CASSVSPYYEQYF
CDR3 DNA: TGTGCCAGCAGCGTATCTCCTTACTACGAGCAGTACTTC

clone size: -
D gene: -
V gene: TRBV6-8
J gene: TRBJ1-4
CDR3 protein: CASSYDFRDRATNEKLFF
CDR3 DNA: TGTGCCAGCAGTTACGATTTCAGGGACCGGGCAACTAATGAAAAACTGTTTTTT

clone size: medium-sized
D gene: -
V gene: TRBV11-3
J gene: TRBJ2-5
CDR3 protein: CASGAEAYQETQYF
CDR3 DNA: TGTGCCAGCGGGGCGGAGGCGTACCAAGAGACCCAGTACTTC

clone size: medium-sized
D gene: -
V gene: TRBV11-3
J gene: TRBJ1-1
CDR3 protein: CASSYASMENTEAFF
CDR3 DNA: TGTGCCAGCAGCTACGCCTCGATGGAGAACACTGAAGCTTTCTTT

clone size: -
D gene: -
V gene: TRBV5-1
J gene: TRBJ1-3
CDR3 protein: CASSWDNSGNTIYF
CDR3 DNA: TGCGCCAGCAGCTGGGACAACTCTGGAAACACCATATATTTT

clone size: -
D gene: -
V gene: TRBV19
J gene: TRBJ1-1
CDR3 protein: CASSNPGRNTEAFF
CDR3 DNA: TGTGCCAGTAGTAACCCAGGGAGGAACACTGAAGCTTTCTTT

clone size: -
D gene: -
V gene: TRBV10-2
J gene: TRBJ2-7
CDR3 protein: CASSEPGALYEQYF
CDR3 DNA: TGCGCCAGCAGTGAGCCGGGGGCGTTATACGAGCAGTACTTC

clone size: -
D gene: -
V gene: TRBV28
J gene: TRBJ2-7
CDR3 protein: CASSLITYEQYF
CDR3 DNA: TGTGCCAGCAGTTTAATTACCTACGAGCAGTACTTC

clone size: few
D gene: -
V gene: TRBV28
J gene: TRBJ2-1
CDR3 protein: CASANPGAYYNEQFF
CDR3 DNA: TGTGCCAGCGCAAACCCGGGGGCGTACTACAATGAGCAGTTCTTC

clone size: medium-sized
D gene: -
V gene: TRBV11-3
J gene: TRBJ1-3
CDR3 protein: CASRKRSAGNTIYF
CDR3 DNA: TGTGCCAGCAGAAAGCGTAGTGCTGGAAACACCATATATTTT

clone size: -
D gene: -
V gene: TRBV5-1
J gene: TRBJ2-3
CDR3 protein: CASSPGGGEGITQYF
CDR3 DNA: TGCGCCAGCAGCCCCGGAGGGGGGGAGGGGATCACGCAGTATTTT

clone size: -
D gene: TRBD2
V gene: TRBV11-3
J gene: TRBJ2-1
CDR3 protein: CASSPPGRVNEQFF
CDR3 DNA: TGTGCCAGCAGCCCCCCAGGGAGGGTCAATGAGCAGTTCTTC

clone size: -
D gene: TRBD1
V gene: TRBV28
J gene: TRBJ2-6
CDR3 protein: CASKGQGSSGANVLTF
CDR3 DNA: TGTGCCAGCAAGGGACAGGGGAGCTCTGGGGCCAACGTCCTGACTTTC

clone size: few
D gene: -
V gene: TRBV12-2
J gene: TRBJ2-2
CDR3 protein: CASGPGLATRSNTGELFF
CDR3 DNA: TGTGCCAGTGGACCGGGACTAGCGACCCGCTCGAACACCGGGGAGCTGTTTTTT

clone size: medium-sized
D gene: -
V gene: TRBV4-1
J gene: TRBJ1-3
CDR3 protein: CASSQDGKAVQGNTIYF
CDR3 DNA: TGCGCCAGCAGCCAAGATGGTAAGGCCGTCCAAGGAAACACCATATATTTT

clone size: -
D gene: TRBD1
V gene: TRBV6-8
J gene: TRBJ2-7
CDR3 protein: CASSPGTGKYEQYF
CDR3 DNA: TGTGCCAGCAGCCCAGGGACAGGGAAATACGAGCAGTACTTC

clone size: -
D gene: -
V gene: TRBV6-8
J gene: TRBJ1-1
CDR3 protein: CASSPTRMNTEAFF
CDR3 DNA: TGTGCCAGCAGTCCGACACGGATGAACACTGAAGCTTTCTTT

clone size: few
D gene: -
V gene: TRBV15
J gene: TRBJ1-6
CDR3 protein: CATSATRGTNSPLHF
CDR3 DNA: TGTGCCACCAGCGCTACGCGGGGGACAAATTCACCCCTCCACTTT

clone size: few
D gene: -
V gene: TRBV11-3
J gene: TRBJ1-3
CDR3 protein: CASSPSGGRGLDTIYF
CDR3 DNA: TGTGCCAGCAGCCCCTCGGGGGGCAGGGGCTTAGACACCATATATTTT

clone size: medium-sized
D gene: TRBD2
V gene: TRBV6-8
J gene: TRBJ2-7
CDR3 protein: CASSYSPGRDEQYF
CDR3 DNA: TGTGCCAGCAGTTACTCACCGGGGAGGGACGAGCAGTACTTC

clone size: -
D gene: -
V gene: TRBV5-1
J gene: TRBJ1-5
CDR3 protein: CASSLGEGNQPQHF
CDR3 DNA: TGCGCCAGCAGTCTCGGGGAGGGCAATCAGCCCCAGCATTTT

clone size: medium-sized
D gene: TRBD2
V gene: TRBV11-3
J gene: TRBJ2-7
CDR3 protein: CASGWGTSGYEQYF
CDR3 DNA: TGTGCCAGCGGTTGGGGGACTAGCGGTTACGAGCAGTACTTC

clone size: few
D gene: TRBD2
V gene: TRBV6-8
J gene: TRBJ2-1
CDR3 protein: CASSYSILAGHNEQFF
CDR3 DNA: TGTGCCAGCAGTTACTCGATACTAGCGGGTCACAATGAGCAGTTCTTC

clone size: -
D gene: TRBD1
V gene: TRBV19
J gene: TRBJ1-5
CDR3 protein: CASIGQGASQPQHF
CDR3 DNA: TGTGCCAGTATCGGACAGGGGGCTAGTCAGCCCCAGCATTTT

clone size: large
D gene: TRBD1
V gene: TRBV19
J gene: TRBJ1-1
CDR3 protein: CASLGGGDTEAFF
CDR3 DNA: TGTGCCAGCCTGGGAGGGGGCGACACTGAAGCTTTCTTT

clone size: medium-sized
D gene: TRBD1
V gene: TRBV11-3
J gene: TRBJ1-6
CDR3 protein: CASSSSYRQGNSPLHF
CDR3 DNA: TGTGCCAGCAGCTCCTCATATCGACAGGGTAATTCACCCCTCCACTTT

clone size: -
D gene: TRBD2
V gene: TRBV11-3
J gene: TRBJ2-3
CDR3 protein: CASSPISGRDTQYF
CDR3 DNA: TGTGCCAGCAGCCCCATAAGCGGGAGGGATACGCAGTATTTT

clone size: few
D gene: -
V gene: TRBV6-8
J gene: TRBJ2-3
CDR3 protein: CASSSEGLHSTDTQYF
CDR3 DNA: TGTGCCAGCAGTTCCGAGGGACTCCATAGCACAGATACGCAGTATTTT

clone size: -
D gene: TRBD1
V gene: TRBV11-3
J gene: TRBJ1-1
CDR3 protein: CASSTQGQGVSTEAFF
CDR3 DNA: TGTGCCAGCAGCACACAAGGACAGGGAGTGAGCACTGAAGCTTTCTTT

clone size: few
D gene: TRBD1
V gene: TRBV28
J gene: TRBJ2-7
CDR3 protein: CASRTGAYEQYF
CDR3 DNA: TGTGCCAGCAGAACAGGGGCTTACGAGCAGTACTTC

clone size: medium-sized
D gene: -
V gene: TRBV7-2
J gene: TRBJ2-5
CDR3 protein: CASSPSRQETQYF
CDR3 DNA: TGTGCCAGCAGCCCCAGTAGACAAGAGACCCAGTACTTC

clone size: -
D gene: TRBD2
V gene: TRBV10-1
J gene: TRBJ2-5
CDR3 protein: CASSGTSGRWETQYF
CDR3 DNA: TGCGCCAGCAGTGGGACTAGCGGGAGATGGGAGACCCAGTACTTC

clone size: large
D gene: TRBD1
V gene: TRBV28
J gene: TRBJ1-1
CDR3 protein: CASSLWTGPGSEAFF
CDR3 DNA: TGTGCCAGCAGTTTATGGACAGGGCCGGGGAGTGAAGCTTTCTTT

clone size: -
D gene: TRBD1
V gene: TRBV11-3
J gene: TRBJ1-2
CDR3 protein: CASSPSPYDGQGTDYGYTF
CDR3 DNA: TGTGCCAGCAGCCCCAGCCCCTACGACGGACAGGGGACGGACTATGGCTACACCTTC

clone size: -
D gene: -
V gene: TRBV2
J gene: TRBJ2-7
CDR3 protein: CASSAAGVPYEQYF
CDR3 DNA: TGTGCCAGCAGTGCCGCAGGGGTCCCCTACGAGCAGTACTTC

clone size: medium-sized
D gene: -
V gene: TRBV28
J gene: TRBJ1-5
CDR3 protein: CASTLSLGGNQPQHF
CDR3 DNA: TGTGCCAGCACCTTATCCCTGGGTGGCAATCAGCCCCAGCATTTT

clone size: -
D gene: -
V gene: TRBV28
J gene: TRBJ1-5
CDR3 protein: CASSLEGQQPQHF
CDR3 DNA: TGTGCCAGCAGTTTAGAGGGTCAACAGCCCCAGCATTTT

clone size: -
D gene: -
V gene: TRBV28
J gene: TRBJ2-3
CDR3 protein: CASSTSAGGDTQYF
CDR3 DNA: TGTGCCAGCAGTACCTCAGCGGGTGGCGATACGCAGTATTTT

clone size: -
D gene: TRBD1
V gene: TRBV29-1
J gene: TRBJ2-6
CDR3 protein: CSVPGQGATGANVLTF
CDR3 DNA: TGCAGCGTTCCGGGACAGGGGGCAACTGGGGCCAACGTCCTGACTTTC

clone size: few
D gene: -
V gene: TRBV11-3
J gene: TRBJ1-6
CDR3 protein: CASSFWDTFNSPLHF
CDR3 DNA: TGTGCCAGCAGCTTCTGGGACACGTTCAATTCACCCCTCCACTTT

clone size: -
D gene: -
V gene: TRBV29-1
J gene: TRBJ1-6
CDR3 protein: CSVRFASDGDNSPLHF
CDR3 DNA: TGCAGCGTCCGCTTCGCGTCTGACGGGGATAATTCACCCCTCCACTTT

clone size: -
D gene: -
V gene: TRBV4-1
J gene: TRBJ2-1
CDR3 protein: CASSQDPLGGLAVENEQFF
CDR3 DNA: TGCGCCAGCAGCCAAGATCCTTTGGGGGGCCTAGCCGTAGAGAATGAGCAGTTCTTC

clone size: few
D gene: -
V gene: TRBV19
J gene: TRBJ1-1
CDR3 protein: CASSAGRGTEAFF
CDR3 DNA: TGTGCCAGTAGTGCAGGGAGGGGCACTGAAGCTTTCTTT

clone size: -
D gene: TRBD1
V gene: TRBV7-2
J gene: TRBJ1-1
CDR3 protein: CASSLTGVPEAFF
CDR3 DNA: TGTGCCAGCAGTCTTACAGGGGTCCCTGAAGCTTTCTTT

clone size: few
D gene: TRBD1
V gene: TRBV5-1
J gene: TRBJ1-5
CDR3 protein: CASSFGTGGNNQPQHF
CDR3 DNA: TGCGCCAGCAGCTTCGGGACAGGGGGTAACAATCAGCCCCAGCATTTT